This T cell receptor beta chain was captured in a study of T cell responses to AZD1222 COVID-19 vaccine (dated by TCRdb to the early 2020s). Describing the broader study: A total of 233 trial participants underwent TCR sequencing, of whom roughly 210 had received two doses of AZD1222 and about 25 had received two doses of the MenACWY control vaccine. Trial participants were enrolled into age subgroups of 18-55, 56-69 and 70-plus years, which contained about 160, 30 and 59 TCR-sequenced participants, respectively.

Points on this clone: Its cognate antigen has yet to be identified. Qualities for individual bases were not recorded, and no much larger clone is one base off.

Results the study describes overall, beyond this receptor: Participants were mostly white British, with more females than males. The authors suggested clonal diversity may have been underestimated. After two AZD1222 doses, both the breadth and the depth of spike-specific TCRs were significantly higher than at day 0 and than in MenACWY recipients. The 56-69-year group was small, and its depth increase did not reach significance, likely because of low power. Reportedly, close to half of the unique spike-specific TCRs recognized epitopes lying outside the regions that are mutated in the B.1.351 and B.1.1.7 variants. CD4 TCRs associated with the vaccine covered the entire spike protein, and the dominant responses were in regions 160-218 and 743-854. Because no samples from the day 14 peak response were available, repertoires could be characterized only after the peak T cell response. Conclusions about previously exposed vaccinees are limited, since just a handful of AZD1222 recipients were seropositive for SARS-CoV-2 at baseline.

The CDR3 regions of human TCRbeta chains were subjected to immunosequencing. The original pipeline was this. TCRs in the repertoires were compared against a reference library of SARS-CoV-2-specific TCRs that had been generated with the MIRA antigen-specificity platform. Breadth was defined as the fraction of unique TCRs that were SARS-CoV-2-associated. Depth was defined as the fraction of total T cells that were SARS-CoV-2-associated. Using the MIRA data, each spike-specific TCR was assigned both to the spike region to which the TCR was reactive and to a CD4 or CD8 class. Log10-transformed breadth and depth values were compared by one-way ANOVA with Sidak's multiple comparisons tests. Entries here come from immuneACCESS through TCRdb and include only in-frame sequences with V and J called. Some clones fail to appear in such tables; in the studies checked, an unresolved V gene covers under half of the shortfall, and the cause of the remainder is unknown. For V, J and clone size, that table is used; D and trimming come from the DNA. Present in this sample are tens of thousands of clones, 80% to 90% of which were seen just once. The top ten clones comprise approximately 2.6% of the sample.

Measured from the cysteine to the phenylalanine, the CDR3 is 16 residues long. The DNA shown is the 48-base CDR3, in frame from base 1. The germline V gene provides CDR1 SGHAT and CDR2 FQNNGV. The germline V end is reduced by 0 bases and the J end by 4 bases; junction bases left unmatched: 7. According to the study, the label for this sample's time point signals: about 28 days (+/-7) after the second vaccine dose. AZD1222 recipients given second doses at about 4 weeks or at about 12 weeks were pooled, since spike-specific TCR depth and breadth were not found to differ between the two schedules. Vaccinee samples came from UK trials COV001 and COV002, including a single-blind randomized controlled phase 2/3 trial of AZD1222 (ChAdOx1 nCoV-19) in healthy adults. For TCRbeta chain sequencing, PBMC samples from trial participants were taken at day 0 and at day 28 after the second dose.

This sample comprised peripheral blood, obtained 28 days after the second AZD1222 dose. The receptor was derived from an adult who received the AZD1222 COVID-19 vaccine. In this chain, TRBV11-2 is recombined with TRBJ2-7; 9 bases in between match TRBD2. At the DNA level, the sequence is TGTGCCAGCAGCTTAGATCCTGGCGGGGGGGCATACGAGCAGTACTTC. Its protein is CASSLDPGGGAYEQYF.